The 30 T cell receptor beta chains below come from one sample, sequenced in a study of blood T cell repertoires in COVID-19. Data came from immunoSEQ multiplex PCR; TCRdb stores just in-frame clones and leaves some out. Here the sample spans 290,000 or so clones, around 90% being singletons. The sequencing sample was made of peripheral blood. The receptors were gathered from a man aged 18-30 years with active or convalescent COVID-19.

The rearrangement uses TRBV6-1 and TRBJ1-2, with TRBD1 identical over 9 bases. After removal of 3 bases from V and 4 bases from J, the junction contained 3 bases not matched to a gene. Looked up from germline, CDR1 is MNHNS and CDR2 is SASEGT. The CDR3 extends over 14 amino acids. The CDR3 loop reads CASSDYRGPYGYTF. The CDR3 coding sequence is TGTGCCAGCAGTGATTACAGGGGGCCCTATGGCTACACCTTC.

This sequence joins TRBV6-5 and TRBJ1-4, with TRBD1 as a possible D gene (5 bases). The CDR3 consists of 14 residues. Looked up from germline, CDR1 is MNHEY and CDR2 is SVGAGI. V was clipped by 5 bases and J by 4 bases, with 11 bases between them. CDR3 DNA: TGTGCCAGCAGTCACCAGGGTGTTAATGAAAAACTGTTTTTT. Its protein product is CASSHQGVNEKLFF.

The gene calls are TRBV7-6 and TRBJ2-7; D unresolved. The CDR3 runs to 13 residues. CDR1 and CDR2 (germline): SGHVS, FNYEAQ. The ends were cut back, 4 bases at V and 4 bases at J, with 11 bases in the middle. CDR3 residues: CASSYRLQYEQYF. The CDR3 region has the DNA TGTGCCAGCAGCTACCGCCTACAGTACGAGCAGTACTTC.

CDR3 amino acids: CASSLWTSGDNEQFF. The CDR3 DNA follows: TGTGCCAGCAGTTTATGGACTAGCGGGGATAATGAGCAGTTCTTC. The chain is built from TRBV28 and TRBJ2-1; TRBD2 matches 11 bases. CDR1 is MDHEN, CDR2 SYDVKM, per germline. V shed 0 bases, J shed 7 bases, and the junction held 2 bases outside the gene matches. CDR3 length: 15 residues.

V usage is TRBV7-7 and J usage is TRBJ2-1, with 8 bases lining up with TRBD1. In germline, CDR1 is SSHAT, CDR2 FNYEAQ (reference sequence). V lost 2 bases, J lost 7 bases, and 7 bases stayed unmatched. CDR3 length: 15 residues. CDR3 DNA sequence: TGTGCCAGCAGCTTACGACAGGGGACTTCTAATGAGCAGTTCTTC. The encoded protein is CASSLRQGTSNEQFF.

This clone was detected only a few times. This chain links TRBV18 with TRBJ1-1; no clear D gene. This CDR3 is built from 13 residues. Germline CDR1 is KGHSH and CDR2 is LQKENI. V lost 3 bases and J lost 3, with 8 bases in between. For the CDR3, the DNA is TGTGCCAGCTCACCTGCGGGATACACTGAAGCTTTCTTT. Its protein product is CASSPAGYTEAFF.

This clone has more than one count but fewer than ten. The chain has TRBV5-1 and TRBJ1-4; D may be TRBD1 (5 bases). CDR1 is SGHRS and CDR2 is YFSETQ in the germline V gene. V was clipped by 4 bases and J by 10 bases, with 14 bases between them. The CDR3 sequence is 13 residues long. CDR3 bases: TGCGCCAGCAGCCCCGGCTCGGGGGGAAAACTGTTTTTT. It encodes CASSPGSGGKLFF.

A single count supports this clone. CDR3 DNA sequence: TGCGCCAGGCGGACCTACGAGCAGTACTTC. Residues: CARRTYEQYF. This chain connects TRBV5-1 to TRBJ2-7; D is ambiguous. This CDR3 spans 10 amino acids. The ends were cut back, 8 bases at V and 2 bases at J, with 5 bases in the middle. Germline CDR1 and CDR2: SGHRS and YFSETQ. Together with reference TRBV5-1 and TRBJ2-7, the CDR3 gives the full variable domain: KAGVTQTPRYLIKTRGQQVTLSCSPISGHRSVSWYQQTPGQGLQFLFEYFSETQRNKGNFPGRFSGRQFSNSRSEMNVSTLELGDSALYLCARRTYEQYFGPGTRLTVT.

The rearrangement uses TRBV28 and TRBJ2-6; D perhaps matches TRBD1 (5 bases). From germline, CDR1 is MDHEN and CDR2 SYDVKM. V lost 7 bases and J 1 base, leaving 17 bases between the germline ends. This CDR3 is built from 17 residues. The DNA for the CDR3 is TGTGCCAGCACCCTAGGTACAGGCAGGTCTGGGGCCAACGTCCTGACTTTC. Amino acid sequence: CASTLGTGRSGANVLTF.

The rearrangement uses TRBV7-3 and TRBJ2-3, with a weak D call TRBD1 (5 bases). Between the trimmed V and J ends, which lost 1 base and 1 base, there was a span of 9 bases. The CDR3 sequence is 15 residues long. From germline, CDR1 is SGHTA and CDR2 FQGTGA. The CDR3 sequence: CASSLSIGGTDTQYF. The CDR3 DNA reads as TGTGCCAGCAGCTTAAGTATAGGGGGCACAGATACGCAGTATTTT.

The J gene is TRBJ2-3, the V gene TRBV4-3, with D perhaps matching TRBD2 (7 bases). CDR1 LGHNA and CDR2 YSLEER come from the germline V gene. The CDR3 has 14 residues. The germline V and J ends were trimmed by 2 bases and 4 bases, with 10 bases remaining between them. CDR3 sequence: CASSQRGGPDTQYF. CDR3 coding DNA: TGCGCCAGCAGCCAAAGGGGGGGGCCAGATACGCAGTATTTT.

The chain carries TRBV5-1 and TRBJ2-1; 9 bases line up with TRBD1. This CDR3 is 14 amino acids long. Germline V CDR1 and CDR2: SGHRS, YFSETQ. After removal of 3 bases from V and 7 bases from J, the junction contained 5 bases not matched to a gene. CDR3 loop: CASSSGQGSNEQFF. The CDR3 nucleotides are TGCGCCAGCAGCTCCGGACAGGGGAGTAATGAGCAGTTCTTC.

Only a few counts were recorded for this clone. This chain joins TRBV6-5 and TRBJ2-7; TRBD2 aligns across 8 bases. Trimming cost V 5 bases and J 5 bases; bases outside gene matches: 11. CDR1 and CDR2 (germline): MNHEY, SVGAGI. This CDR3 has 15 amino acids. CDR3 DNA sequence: TGTGCCAGCAGTACGAGCGGGAGTCCTGGGAACGAGCAGTACTTC. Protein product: CASSTSGSPGNEQYF.

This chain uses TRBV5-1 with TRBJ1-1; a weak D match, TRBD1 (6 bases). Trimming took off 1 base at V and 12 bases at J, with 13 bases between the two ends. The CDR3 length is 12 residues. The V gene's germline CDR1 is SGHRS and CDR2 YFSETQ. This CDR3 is CASSLWGRESFF. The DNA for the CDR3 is TGCGCCAGCAGCTTGTGGGGGCGAGAGTCTTTCTTT.

The CDR3, as DNA: TGCAGTGCTACCAGACAGGGGGCAGCTTTCTTT. Translating gives CSATRQGAAFF. This chain joins TRBV20-1 and TRBJ1-1; 10 nucleotides line up with TRBD1. The CDR3 is made up of 11 amino acids. The V gene's germline CDR1 is DFQATT and CDR2 SNEGSKA (reference sequence). V trimming: 4 bases; J trimming: 10 bases; junction bases outside the gene matches: 3.

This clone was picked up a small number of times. The CDR3 sequence is CATAASQFLNKEETQYF. The CDR3 nucleotides read TGTGCCACCGCAGCGTCTCAATTTTTGAATAAGGAAGAGACCCAGTACTTC. This sequence joins TRBV24-1 and TRBJ2-5; D ambiguous. V lost 9 bases and J 3 bases, leaving 25 bases between the germline ends. Germline loops: CDR1 KGHDR, CDR2 SFDVKD. CDR3 length: 17 residues.

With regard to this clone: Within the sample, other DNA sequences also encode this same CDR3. The CDR3 loop reads CATSDLTSGTDTQYF. The CDR3 coding sequence is TGTGCCACCAGTGATTTGACTAGCGGCACAGATACGCAGTATTTT. J is TRBJ2-3 and V is TRBV24-1; the match to TRBD2 covers 7 bases. Germline CDR1 is KGHDR and CDR2 is SFDVKD. This CDR3 spans 15 amino acids. V shed 0 bases, J shed 1 base, and the junction held 0 bases outside the gene matches.

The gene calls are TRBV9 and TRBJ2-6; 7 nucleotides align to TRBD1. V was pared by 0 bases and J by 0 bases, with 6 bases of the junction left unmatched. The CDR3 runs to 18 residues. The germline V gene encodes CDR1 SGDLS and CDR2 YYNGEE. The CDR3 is CASSVVPGGPSGANVLTF. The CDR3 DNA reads TGTGCCAGCAGCGTAGTTCCAGGGGGTCCCTCTGGGGCCAACGTCCTGACTTTC.

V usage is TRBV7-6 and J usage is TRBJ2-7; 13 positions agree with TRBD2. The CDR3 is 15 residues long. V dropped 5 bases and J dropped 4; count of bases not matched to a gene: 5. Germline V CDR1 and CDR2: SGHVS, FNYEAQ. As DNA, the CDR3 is TGTGCCAGCAGCACCCAACTAGCGGGAGGGTACGAGCAGTACTTC. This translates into CASSTQLAGGYEQYF.

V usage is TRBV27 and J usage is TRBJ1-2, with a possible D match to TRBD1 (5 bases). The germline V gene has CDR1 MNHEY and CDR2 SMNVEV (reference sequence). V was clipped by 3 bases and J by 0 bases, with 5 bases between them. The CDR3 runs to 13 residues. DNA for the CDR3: TGTGCCAGCAGTTTGACAGCTAACTATGGCTACACCTTC. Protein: CASSLTANYGYTF.

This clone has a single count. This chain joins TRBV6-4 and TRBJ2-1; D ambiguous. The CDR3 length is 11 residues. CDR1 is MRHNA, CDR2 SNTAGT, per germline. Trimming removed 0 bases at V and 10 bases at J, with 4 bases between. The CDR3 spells CASSDSGEQFF. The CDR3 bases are TGTGCCAGCAGTGACTCCGGGGAGCAGTTCTTC.

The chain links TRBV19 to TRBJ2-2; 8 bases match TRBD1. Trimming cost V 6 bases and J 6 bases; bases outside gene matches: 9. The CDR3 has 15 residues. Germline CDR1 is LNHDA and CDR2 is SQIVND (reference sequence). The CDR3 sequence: CASSDRGIVAGELFF. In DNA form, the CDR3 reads TGTGCCAGTAGCGACAGGGGAATCGTGGCCGGGGAGCTGTTTTTT.

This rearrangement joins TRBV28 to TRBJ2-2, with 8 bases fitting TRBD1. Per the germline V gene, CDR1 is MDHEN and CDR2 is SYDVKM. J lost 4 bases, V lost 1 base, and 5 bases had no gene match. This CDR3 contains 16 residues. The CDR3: CASSLSGTGLTGELFF. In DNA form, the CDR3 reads TGTGCCAGCAGTTTATCTGGGACAGGACTCACCGGGGAGCTGTTTTTT. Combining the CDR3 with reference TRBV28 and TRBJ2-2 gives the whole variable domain DVKVTQSSRYLVKRTGEKVFLECVQDMDHENMFWYRQDPGLGLRLIYFSYDVKMKEKGDIPEGYSVSREKKERFSLILESASTNQTSMYLCASSLSGTGLTGELFFGEGSRLTVL.

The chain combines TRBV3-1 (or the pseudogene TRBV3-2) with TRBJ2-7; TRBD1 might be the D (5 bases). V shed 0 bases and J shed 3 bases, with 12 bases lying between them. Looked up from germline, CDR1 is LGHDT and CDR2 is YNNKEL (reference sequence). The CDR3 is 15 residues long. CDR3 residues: CASSQDDMDIYEQYF. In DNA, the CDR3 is TGTGCCAGCAGCCAAGATGATATGGACATCTACGAGCAGTACTTC.

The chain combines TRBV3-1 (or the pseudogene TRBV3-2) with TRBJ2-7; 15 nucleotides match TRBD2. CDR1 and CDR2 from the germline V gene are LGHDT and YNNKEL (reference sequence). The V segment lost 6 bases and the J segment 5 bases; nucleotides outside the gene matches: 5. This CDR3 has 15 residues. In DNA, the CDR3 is TGTGCCAGCAGGGGACTAGCGGGAGGATTCCACGAGCAGTACTTC. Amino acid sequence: CASRGLAGGFHEQYF.

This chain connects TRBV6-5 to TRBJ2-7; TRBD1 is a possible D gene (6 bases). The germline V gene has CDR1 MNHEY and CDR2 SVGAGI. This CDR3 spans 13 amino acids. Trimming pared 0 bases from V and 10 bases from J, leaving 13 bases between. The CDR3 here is CASSYSRQGIQYF. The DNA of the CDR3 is TGTGCCAGCAGTTACTCTCGGCAGGGGATCCAGTACTTC.

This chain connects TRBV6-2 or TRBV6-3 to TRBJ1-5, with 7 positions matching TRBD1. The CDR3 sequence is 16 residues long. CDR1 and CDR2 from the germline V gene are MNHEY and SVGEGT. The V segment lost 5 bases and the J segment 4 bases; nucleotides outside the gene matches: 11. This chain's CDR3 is CASSTSWTGANQPQHF. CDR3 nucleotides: TGTGCCAGCAGTACATCCTGGACAGGCGCAAATCAGCCCCAGCATTTT.

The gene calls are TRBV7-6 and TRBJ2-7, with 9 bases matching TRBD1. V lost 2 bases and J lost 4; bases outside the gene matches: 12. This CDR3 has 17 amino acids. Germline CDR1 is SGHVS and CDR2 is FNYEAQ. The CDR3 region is CASSLRDREPFFYEQYF. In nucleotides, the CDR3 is TGTGCCAGCAGCTTAAGGGACAGGGAACCCTTTTTTTACGAGCAGTACTTC.

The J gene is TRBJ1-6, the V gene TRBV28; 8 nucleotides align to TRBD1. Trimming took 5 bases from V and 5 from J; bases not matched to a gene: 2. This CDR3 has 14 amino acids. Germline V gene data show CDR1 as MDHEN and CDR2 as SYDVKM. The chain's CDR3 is CASSVTGDNSPLHF. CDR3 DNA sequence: TGTGCCAGCAGTGTGACAGGGGATAATTCACCCCTCCACTTT.

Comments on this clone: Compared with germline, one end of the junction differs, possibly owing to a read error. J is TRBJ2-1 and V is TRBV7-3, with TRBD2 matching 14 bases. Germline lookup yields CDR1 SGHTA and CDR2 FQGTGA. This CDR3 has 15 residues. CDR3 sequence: CASSQQGLAGDDQFF. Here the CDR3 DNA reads TGTGCCAGCAGCCAACAGGGACTAGCGGGAGATGATCAGTTCTTC. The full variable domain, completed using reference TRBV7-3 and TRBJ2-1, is GAGVSQTPSNKVTEKGKYVELRCDPISGHTALYWYRQSLGQGPEFLIYFQGTGAADDSGLPNDRFFAVRPEGSVSTLKIQRTERGDSAVYLCASSQQGLAGDDQFFGPGTRLTVL.